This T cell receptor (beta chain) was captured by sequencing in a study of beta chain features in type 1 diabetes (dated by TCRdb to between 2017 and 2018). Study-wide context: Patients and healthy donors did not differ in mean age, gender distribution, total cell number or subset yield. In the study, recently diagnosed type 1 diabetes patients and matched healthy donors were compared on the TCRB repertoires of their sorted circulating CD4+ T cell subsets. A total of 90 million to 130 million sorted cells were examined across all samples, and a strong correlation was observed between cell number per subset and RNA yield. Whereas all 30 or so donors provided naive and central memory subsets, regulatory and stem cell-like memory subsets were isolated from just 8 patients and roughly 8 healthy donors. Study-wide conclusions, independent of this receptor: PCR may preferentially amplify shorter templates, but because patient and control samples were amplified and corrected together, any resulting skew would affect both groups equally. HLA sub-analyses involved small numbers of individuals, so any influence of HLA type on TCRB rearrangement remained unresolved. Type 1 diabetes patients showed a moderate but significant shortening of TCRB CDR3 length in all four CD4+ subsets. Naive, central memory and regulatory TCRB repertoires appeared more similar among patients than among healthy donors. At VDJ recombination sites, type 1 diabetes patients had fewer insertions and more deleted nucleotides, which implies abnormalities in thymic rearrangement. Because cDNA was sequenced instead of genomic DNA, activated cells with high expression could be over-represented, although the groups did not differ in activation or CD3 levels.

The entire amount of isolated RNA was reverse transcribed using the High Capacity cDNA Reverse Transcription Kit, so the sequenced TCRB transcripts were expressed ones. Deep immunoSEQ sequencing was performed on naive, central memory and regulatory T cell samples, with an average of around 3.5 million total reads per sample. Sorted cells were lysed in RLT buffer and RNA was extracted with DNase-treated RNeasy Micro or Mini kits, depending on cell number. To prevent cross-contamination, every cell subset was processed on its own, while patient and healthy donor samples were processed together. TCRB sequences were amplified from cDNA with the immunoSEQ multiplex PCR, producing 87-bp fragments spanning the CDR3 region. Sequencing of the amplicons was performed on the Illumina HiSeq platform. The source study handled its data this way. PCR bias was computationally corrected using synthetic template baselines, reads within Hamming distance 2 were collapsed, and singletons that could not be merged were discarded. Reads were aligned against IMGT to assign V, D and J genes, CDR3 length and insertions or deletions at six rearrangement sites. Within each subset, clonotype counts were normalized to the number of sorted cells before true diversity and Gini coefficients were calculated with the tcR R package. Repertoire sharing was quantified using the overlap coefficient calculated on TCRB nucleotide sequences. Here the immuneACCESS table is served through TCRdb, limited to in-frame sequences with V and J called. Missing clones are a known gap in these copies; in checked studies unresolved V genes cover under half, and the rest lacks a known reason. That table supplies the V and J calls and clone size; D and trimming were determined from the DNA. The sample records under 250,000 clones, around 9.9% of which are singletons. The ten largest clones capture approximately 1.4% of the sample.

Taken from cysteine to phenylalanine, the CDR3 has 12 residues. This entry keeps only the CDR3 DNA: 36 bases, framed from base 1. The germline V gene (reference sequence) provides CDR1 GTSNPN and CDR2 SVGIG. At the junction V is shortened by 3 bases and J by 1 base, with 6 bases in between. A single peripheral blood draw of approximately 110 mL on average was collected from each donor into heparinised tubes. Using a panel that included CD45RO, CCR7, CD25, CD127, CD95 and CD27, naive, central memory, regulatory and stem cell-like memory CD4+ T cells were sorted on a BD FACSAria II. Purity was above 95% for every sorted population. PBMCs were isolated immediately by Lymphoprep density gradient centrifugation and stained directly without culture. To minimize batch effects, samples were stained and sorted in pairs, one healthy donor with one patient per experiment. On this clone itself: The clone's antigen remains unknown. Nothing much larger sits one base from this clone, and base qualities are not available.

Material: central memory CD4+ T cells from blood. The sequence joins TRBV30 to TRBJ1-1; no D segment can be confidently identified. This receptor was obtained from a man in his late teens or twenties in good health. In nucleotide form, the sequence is TGTGCCTGGAGAAGACAGAACACTGAAGCTTTCTTT. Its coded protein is CAWRRQNTEAFF.